A selection of T cell receptor beta chains follows, all from one sample in a study of identical twins. In TCRdb, the 5' RACE reads were re-called with MiXCR into one record per CDR3 protein. In the table there are under 1 million distinct CDR3 sequences, approximately 13% of which are singletons. These data also featured in a second study, about yellow fever vaccine responses in identical twins.

Material: PBMCs. These receptor sequences come from a woman aged 18-35 years in good health. Each CDR3 is given with its conserved first and last residue. Fields, in order: V gene, clone size, D gene, J gene, CDR3 protein, CDR3 DNA. A D gene is named only where the DNA matches it firmly. Part of the rows lack a size; the others show once, few, many or a class for expanded clones.

V gene: TRBV6-1; clone size: few; D gene: NA; J gene: TRBJ2-2; CDR3 protein: CASERENTGELFF; CDR3 DNA: TGTGCCAGCGAACGGGAGAACACCGGGGAGCTGTTTTTT
V gene: TRBV7-8; clone size: NA; D gene: TRBD1; J gene: TRBJ2-7; CDR3 protein: CASSRGQGVFPEQYF; CDR3 DNA: TGTGCCAGCAGCCGTGGACAGGGGGTTTTTCCCGAGCAGTACTTC
V gene: TRBV4-1; clone size: NA; D gene: NA; J gene: TRBJ2-2; CDR3 protein: CASSQDADYTGELFF; CDR3 DNA: TGCGCCAGCAGCCAAGATGCGGATTACACCGGGGAGCTGTTTTTT
V gene: TRBV20-1; clone size: NA; D gene: TRBD2; J gene: TRBJ2-5; CDR3 protein: CSARVPFGLALETQYF; CDR3 DNA: TGCAGTGCTAGAGTCCCCTTTGGACTAGCTTTGGAGACCCAGTACTTC
V gene: TRBV12-3/TRBV12-4; clone size: many; D gene: TRBD2; J gene: TRBJ2-1; CDR3 protein: CASTLASGGTNEQFF; CDR3 DNA: TGTGCCAGCACCTTAGCGAGCGGGGGAACTAATGAGCAGTTCTTC
V gene: TRBV5-6; clone size: few; D gene: TRBD2; J gene: TRBJ2-3; CDR3 protein: CASILAGGLGTDTQYF; CDR3 DNA: TGTGCCAGCATACTAGCGGGGGGCTTAGGCACAGATACGCAGTATTTT
V gene: TRBV7-8; clone size: few; D gene: TRBD1; J gene: TRBJ2-4; CDR3 protein: CASSLAGTVKNIQYF; CDR3 DNA: TGTGCCAGCAGCTTAGCTGGGACAGTCAAAAACATTCAGTACTTC
V gene: TRBV10-3; clone size: NA; D gene: TRBD2; J gene: TRBJ2-1; CDR3 protein: CAISDTGGGYNEQFF; CDR3 DNA: TGTGCCATCAGTGATACGGGAGGGGGCTACAATGAGCAGTTCTTC
V gene: TRBV10-3; clone size: NA; D gene: TRBD2; J gene: TRBJ2-7; CDR3 protein: CAITNGLDEQYF; CDR3 DNA: TGTGCCATCACTAACGGACTAGACGAGCAGTACTTC
V gene: TRBV20-1; clone size: few; D gene: TRBD2; J gene: TRBJ2-1; CDR3 protein: CSVSGRVYNEQFF; CDR3 DNA: TGCAGTGTGAGCGGGAGGGTATACAATGAGCAGTTCTTC
V gene: TRBV14; clone size: NA; D gene: TRBD2; J gene: TRBJ2-7; CDR3 protein: CASSQDSGRASYEQYF; CDR3 DNA: TGTGCCAGCAGCCAGGATAGCGGGAGGGCCTCCTACGAGCAGTACTTC
V gene: TRBV10-3; clone size: NA; D gene: TRBD2; J gene: TRBJ2-7; CDR3 protein: CAISESAGGYYEQYF; CDR3 DNA: TGTGCCATCAGTGAGTCGGCGGGAGGTTATTACGAGCAGTACTTC
V gene: TRBV19; clone size: NA; D gene: NA; J gene: TRBJ2-7; CDR3 protein: CASSTRRGYEQYF; CDR3 DNA: TGTGCCAGTAGTACCCGCAGGGGCTACGAGCAGTACTTC
V gene: TRBV19; clone size: NA; D gene: TRBD2; J gene: TRBJ2-1; CDR3 protein: CATDPGLAGGSSYNEQFF; CDR3 DNA: TGTGCCACCGATCCGGGACTAGCGGGGGGGAGCTCCTACAATGAGCAGTTCTTC
V gene: TRBV20-1; clone size: few; D gene: TRBD2; J gene: TRBJ2-7; CDR3 protein: CSARDLGLAGLAQYF; CDR3 DNA: TGCAGTGCTAGAGATCTAGGACTAGCGGGTCTAGCGCAGTACTTC
V gene: TRBV28; clone size: NA; D gene: NA; J gene: TRBJ1-5; CDR3 protein: CASSFGITQPQHF; CDR3 DNA: TGTGCCAGCAGTTTCGGAATTACTCAGCCCCAGCATTTT
V gene: TRBV12-3/TRBV12-4; clone size: few; D gene: TRBD2; J gene: TRBJ2-7; CDR3 protein: CASSWTSLSYEQYF; CDR3 DNA: TGTGCCAGCAGTTGGACTAGCCTATCCTACGAGCAGTACTTC
V gene: TRBV6-1; clone size: NA; D gene: NA; J gene: TRBJ1-5; CDR3 protein: CASRGGDNQPQHF; CDR3 DNA: TGTGCCAGTCGAGGAGGGGACAATCAGCCCCAGCATTTT
V gene: TRBV2; clone size: few; D gene: TRBD1; J gene: TRBJ1-1; CDR3 protein: CASSEEGQTEAFF; CDR3 DNA: TGTGCCAGCAGTGAAGAGGGACAGACTGAAGCTTTCTTT
V gene: TRBV12-3/TRBV12-4; clone size: few; D gene: NA; J gene: TRBJ2-6; CDR3 protein: CASTKQGSGANVLTF; CDR3 DNA: TGTGCCAGCACCAAACAGGGCTCTGGGGCCAACGTCCTGACTTTC
V gene: TRBV5-1; clone size: many; D gene: NA; J gene: TRBJ1-4; CDR3 protein: CASSYSGPWDEKLFF; CDR3 DNA: TGCGCCAGCAGCTACTCGGGCCCCTGGGATGAAAAACTGTTTTTT
V gene: TRBV12-3/TRBV12-4; clone size: few; D gene: NA; J gene: TRBJ1-6; CDR3 protein: CASSPRGTYNSPLHF; CDR3 DNA: TGTGCCAGCAGTCCCCGGGGTACCTATAATTCACCCCTCCACTTT
V gene: TRBV12-3/TRBV12-4; clone size: many; D gene: TRBD1; J gene: TRBJ2-4; CDR3 protein: CASTKTGSKNIQYF; CDR3 DNA: TGTGCCAGCACCAAGACAGGGAGTAAAAACATTCAGTACTTC
V gene: TRBV28; clone size: few; D gene: TRBD2; J gene: TRBJ2-3; CDR3 protein: CASSLNTQGLAGGPSADTQYF; CDR3 DNA: TGTGCCAGCAGTTTGAATACCCAGGGACTAGCGGGAGGGCCCTCCGCAGATACGCAGTATTTT
V gene: TRBV24-1; clone size: few; D gene: TRBD2; J gene: TRBJ2-1; CDR3 protein: CATSDGLGDGQFF; CDR3 DNA: TGTGCCACCAGTGATGGACTAGGGGATGGGCAGTTCTTC
V gene: TRBV27; clone size: few; D gene: NA; J gene: TRBJ2-3; CDR3 protein: CASSRLRPTADTQYF; CDR3 DNA: TGTGCCAGCAGTCGGTTGCGGCCAACGGCAGATACGCAGTATTTT
V gene: TRBV3-1; clone size: NA; D gene: TRBD1; J gene: TRBJ2-7; CDR3 protein: CASSQSGQGTYEQYF; CDR3 DNA: TGTGCCAGCAGCCAATCAGGACAGGGGACCTACGAGCAGTACTTC